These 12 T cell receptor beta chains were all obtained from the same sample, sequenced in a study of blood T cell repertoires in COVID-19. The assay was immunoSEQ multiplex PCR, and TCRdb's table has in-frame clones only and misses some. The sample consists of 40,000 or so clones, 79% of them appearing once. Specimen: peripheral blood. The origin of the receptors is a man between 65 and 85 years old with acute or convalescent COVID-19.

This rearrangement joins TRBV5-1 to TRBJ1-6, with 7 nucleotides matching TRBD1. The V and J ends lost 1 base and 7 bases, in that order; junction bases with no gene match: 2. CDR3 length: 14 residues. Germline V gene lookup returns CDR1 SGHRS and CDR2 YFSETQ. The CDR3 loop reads CASSLTGENSPLHF. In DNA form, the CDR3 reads TGCGCCAGCAGCTTGACAGGGGAGAATTCACCCCTCCACTTT.

The CDR3 protein is CASSRRGANVLTF. The CDR3 DNA reads as TGTGCCAGCAGCCGGAGAGGGGCCAACGTCCTGACTTTC. The V and J genes are TRBV27 and TRBJ2-6; D remains ambiguous. V dropped 6 bases and J dropped 4 bases, with 7 bases sitting between them. There are 13 residues in the CDR3. Germline values: CDR1 MNHEY, CDR2 SMNVEV (reference sequence). The variable domain in full, completed from reference TRBV27 and TRBJ2-6, reads EAQVTQNPRYLITVTGKKLTVTCSQNMNHEYMSWYRQDPGLGLRQIYYSMNVEVTDKGDVPEGYKVSRKEKRNFPLILESPSPNQTSLYFCASSRRGANVLTFGAGSRLTVL.

CDR3 in amino acids: CASSLVSTGELFF. The DNA of the CDR3 is TGTGCCAGCAGCTTAGTTTCAACCGGGGAGCTGTTTTTT. V is TRBV11-2 and J is TRBJ2-2; D unclear. Germline lookup yields CDR1 SGHAT and CDR2 FQNNGV. This CDR3 comprises 13 residues. Trimming removed 1 base from V and 5 bases from J, with 5 bases in between.

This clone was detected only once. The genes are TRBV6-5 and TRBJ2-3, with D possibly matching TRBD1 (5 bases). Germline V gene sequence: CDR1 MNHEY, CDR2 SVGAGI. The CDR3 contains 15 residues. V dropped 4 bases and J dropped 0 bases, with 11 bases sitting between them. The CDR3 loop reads CASSSQVYSTDTQYF. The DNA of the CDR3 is TGTGCCAGCAGTTCACAGGTTTATAGCACAGATACGCAGTATTTT.

In DNA form, the CDR3 reads TGTGCCAGCTCAGCCAACAATCCGGGACAGGGAAATCAGCCCCAGCATTTT. This sequence encodes CASSANNPGQGNQPQHF. The chain carries TRBV18 and TRBJ1-5, with TRBD1 matching over 9 bases. Losses at the gene ends were 5 bases for V and 4 bases for J; bases not matched to a gene: 12. The CDR3 is 17 residues long. Germline CDR1 is KGHSH and CDR2 is LQKENI.

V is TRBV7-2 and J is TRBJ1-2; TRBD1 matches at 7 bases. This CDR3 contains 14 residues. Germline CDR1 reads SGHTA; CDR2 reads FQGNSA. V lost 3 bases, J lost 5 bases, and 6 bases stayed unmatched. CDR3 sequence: CASSFDRESYGYTF. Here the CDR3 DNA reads TGTGCCAGCAGCTTCGACAGGGAGTCTTATGGCTACACCTTC.

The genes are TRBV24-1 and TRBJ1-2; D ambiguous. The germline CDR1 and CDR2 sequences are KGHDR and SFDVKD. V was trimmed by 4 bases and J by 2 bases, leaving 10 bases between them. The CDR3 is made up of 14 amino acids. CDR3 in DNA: TGTGCCACCAGTGACGCCGTCAGGAACTATGGCTACACCTTC. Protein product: CATSDAVRNYGYTF.

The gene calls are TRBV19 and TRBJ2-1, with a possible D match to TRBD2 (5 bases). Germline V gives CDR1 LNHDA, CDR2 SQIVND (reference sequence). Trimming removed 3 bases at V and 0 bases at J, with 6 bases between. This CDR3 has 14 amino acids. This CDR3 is CASSIGSSYNEQFF. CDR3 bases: TGTGCCAGTAGTATTGGGAGCTCCTACAATGAGCAGTTCTTC.

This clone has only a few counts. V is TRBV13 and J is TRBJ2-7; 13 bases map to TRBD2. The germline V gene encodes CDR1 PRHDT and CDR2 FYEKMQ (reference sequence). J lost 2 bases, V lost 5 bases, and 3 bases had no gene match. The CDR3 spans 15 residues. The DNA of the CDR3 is TGTGCCAGCAGCAAGGGACTAGCGGGACCCTACGAGCAGTACTTC. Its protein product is CASSKGLAGPYEQYF.

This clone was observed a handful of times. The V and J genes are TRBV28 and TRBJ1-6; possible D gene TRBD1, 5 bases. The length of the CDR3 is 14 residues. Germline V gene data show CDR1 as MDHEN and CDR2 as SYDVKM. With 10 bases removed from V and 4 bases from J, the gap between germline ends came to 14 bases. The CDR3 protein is CATNSGGYNSPLHF. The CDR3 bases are TGTGCCACGAACTCCGGGGGTTATAATTCACCCCTCCACTTT.

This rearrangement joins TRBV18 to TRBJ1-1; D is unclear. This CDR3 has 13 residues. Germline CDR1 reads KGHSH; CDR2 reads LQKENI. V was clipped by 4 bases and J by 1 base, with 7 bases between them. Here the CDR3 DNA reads TGTGCCAGCTCACTCGAGGAGAACACTGAAGCTTTCTTT. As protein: CASSLEENTEAFF.

CDR3 coding DNA: TGCAGCGTTGTTGCGGGGGGAGGCCTCTCTGGAAACACCATATATTTT. Amino acid sequence: CSVVAGGGLSGNTIYF. The chain recombines TRBV29-1 with TRBJ1-3, with D perhaps TRBD1 (5 bases). V dropped 4 bases and J dropped 0 bases, with 16 bases sitting between them. This CDR3 is 16 amino acids long. The germline V gene encodes CDR1 SQVTM and CDR2 ANQGSEA.